These T cell receptor beta chains were read from a single sample in a study of shared clonotypes between healthy human individuals. Profiling relied on immunoSEQ multiplex PCR, and the TCRdb table lists in-frame clones only, not all of them. In the table there are around 2.1 million clones, roughly 91% of which are singletons. The sequencing input was naive CD8+ T cells from PBMCs. These receptors came from a man aged 18 to 29 in good health. Some clones in this sample may be carry-over from other donors' samples. Both conserved end residues are part of each CDR3. A D gene is named only where the DNA matches it firmly. Only some rows state a clone size, as once, few, many or a class for expanded clones.

14,NA,few,TRBV13,TRBJ1-1,CASTNRIFPSEAFF,TGTGCCAGCACCAACAGGATATTCCCCTCTGAAGCTTTCTTT
17,TRBD2,NA,TRBV28,TRBJ2-3,CASSFAGPSGSPDTQYF,TGTGCCAGCAGTTTTGCGGGGCCTAGCGGGAGTCCGGATACGCAGTATTTT
12,NA,NA,TRBV2,TRBJ2-7,CASSEAVDEQYF,TGTGCCAGCAGTGAAGCGGTGGACGAGCAGTACTTC
16,TRBD2,NA,TRBV7-8,TRBJ2-1,CALSGTSGREINEQFF,TGTGCCTTGTCCGGGACTAGCGGGAGGGAAATCAATGAGCAGTTCTTC
14,NA,once,TRBV7-9,TRBJ2-1,CASSSQPAYNEQFF,TGTGCCAGCAGTAGCCAGCCCGCCTACAATGAGCAGTTCTTC
10,NA,NA,TRBV5-8,TRBJ2-3,CASEDDTQYF,TGTGCCAGCGAAGATGATACGCAGTATTTT
12,NA,NA,TRBV11-2,TRBJ2-1,CASSLGPSGQFF,TGTGCCAGCAGCCTCGGGCCAAGCGGGCAGTTCTTC
17,NA,once,TRBV7-3,TRBJ2-6,CASSLERRGSGANVLTF,TGTGCCAGCAGCTTAGAGCGGCGGGGCTCTGGGGCCAACGTCCTGACTTTC
17,NA,once,TRBV2,TRBJ1-1,CASSIQGRTPLNTEAFF,TGTGCCAGCAGTATTCAGGGCCGGACACCCTTGAACACTGAAGCTTTCTTT
15,NA,NA,TRBV28,TRBJ2-7,CASSLLRQGGDEQYF,TGTGCCAGCAGTTTATTGCGGCAGGGTGGTGACGAGCAGTACTTC
16,TRBD1,NA,TRBV7-6,TRBJ2-7,CASSLEQGRSSYEQYF,TGTGCCAGCAGCTTAGAACAGGGGCGCAGCTCCTACGAGCAGTACTTC
12,TRBD1,NA,TRBV5-1,TRBJ1-2,CASTTTGGGYTF,TGCGCCAGCACGACGACAGGGGGCGGCTACACCTTC
16,TRBD2,NA,TRBV28,TRBJ2-5,CASSLRAGGLQETQYF,TGTGCCAGCAGTTTAAGAGCGGGAGGGCTCCAAGAGACCCAGTACTTC
14,NA,NA,TRBV27,TRBJ2-1,CAVRGPAGTNEQFF,TGTGCCGTCCGGGGGCCGGCGGGAACCAATGAGCAGTTCTTC
13,NA,NA,TRBV9,TRBJ1-1,CASSTGGDTEAFF,TGTGCCAGCAGCACCGGGGGGGACACTGAAGCTTTCTTT
16,NA,NA,TRBV5-1,TRBJ2-7,CASGFLSQSGNYEQYF,TGCGCCAGCGGCTTCCTCTCACAGTCTGGGAACTACGAGCAGTACTTC